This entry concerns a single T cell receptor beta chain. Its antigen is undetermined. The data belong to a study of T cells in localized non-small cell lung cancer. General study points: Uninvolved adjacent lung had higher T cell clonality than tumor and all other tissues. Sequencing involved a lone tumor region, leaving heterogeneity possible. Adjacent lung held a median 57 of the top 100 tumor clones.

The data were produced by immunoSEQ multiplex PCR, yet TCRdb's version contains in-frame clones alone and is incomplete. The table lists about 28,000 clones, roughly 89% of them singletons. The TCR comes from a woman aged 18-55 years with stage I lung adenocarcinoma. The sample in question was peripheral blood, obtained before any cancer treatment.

CDR3 protein: CASRGHKDPNEQFF. DNA of the CDR3: TGTGCCAGCAGGGGGCACAAAGACCCCAATGAGCAGTTCTTC. The genes are TRBV2 and TRBJ2-1; possibly TRBD1 for D (5 bases). The germline CDR1 and CDR2 sequences are SNHLY and FYNNEI. The CDR3 length is 14 residues. Trimming left V 6 bases short and J 6 bases short, with 15 bases between.